Listed below are T cell receptor beta chains from one sample, sequenced in a study of cytomegalovirus exposure and HLA in healthy donors. Repertoires were generated with immunoSEQ multiplex PCR, while TCRdb's copy carries only in-frame clones and drops some. The sample yields fewer than 120,000 clones, approximately 80% seen once. Sequencing input: PBMCs. These receptors were taken from a man aged 25 to 40 in good health and CMV-seropositive. Both conserved end residues are part of each CDR3. D genes are given only for firm matches. Only some rows state a clone size, as once, few, many or a class for expanded clones.

- TRBD2 TRBJ2-1 TRBV19 CASSIGGGTYNEQFF TGTGCCAGTAGTATAGGGGGAGGGACCTACAATGAGCAGTTCTTC
- TRBD2 TRBJ2-1 TRBV13 CASSLGLAGGQDEQFF TGTGCCAGCAGCTTAGGACTAGCGGGGGGCCAAGATGAGCAGTTCTTC
- - TRBJ2-7 TRBV5-1 CASSRDMYEQYF TGCGCCAGCAGCCGGGACATGTACGAGCAGTACTTC
- - TRBJ1-2 TRBV14 CASSQGGQKYTF TGTGCCAGCAGCCAAGGTGGACAGAAGTACACCTTC
- TRBD2 TRBJ2-3 TRBV11-2 CASSLGQRRRETDTQYF TGTGCCAGCAGCTTAGGGCAGCGAAGGCGGGAGACAGATACGCAGTATTTT
few TRBD1 TRBJ2-7 TRBV30 CAWSVGTGSVDEQYF TGTGCCTGGAGTGTAGGGACAGGGTCAGTGGACGAGCAGTACTTC
- TRBD2 TRBJ2-3 TRBV7-9 CASSLINSGGTDTQYF TGTGCCAGCAGCTTAATAAATAGCGGGGGCACAGATACGCAGTATTTT
- TRBD1 TRBJ1-3 TRBV9 CASSVETGDSGNTIYF TGTGCCAGCAGCGTAGAGACAGGGGATTCTGGAAACACCATATATTTT
- TRBD2 TRBJ2-7 TRBV19 CASNTEGGGAYEQYF TGTGCCAGTAACACTGAGGGCGGGGGGGCCTACGAGCAGTACTTC
- TRBD2 TRBJ2-5 TRBV7-8 CASAGGQETQYF TGTGCCAGCGCGGGGGGGCAAGAGACCCAGTACTTC
- - TRBJ2-7 TRBV7-9 CASSLEQDPYEQYF TGTGCCAGCAGCTTAGAACAGGACCCCTACGAGCAGTACTTC
- TRBD2 TRBJ2-2 TRBV2 CASRVRTSGYTGELFF TGTGCCAGCAGAGTTCGGACTAGCGGCTACACCGGGGAGCTGTTTTTT
- TRBD2 TRBJ2-3 TRBV4-1 CASSQVARTSISDTQYF TGCGCCAGCAGCCAAGTGGCTCGGACTAGCATCTCAGATACGCAGTATTTT
- - TRBJ2-5 TRBV19 CASSRRVQETQYF TGTGCCAGTAGTCGGCGGGTCCAAGAGACCCAGTACTTC
- - TRBJ2-7 TRBV9 CASSPQTGRYEQYF TGTGCCAGCAGTCCTCAGACAGGTCGCTACGAGCAGTACTTC
- - TRBJ1-4 TRBV25-1 CASSEFQEPNEKLFF TGTGCCAGCAGTGAATTCCAGGAACCTAATGAAAAACTGTTTTTT
- - TRBJ1-6 TRBV5-5 CASSLGQGNSPLHF TGTGCCAGCAGCTTGGGTCAGGGCAATTCACCCCTCCACTTT
few - TRBJ1-1 TRBV5-6 CASSLAFGSVSQEAFF TGTGCCAGCAGCTTGGCCTTCGGGTCTGTTTCACAAGAAGCTTTCTTT
- TRBD1 TRBJ1-2 TRBV7-2 CASRVKLTGTGYGYTF TGTGCCAGCAGGGTTAAGTTGACAGGGACGGGATATGGCTACACCTTC
- - TRBJ1-1 TRBV4-2 CASSQDLSRSEREAFF TGTGCCAGCAGCCAAGATCTTTCGAGGTCAGAGCGTGAAGCTTTCTTT
- TRBD2 TRBJ2-4 TRBV25-1 CASSDSGGGSAKNIQYF TGTGCCAGCAGTGATTCCGGGGGAGGGTCGGCCAAAAACATTCAGTACTTC